Listed below are T cell receptor beta chains from one sample, sequenced in a study of blood T cell repertoires in COVID-19. Libraries were prepared by immunoSEQ multiplex PCR; TCRdb keeps only in-frame clonotypes and omits some of them. Among 450,000 or so clones, about 88% were seen once, and the ten largest hold about 1.6%. The sample consisted of peripheral blood. The receptors derive from a woman aged 40 to 49 with COVID-19, enrolled during active disease. The CDR3 runs from the conserved cysteine through the conserved F or W. D genes are given only for firm matches. The size entry is marked missing in some rows and otherwise reads once, few, many or a size class.

CDR3 protein: CASSEEGTNTGELFF
CDR3 DNA: TGTGCCAGCAGTGAAGAGGGGACAAATACCGGGGAGCTGTTTTTT
clone size: .
CDR3 length: 15
J gene: TRBJ2-2
V gene: TRBV2
D gene: .

CDR3 protein: CASSVAGGVGEQYF
CDR3 DNA: TGTGCCAGCAGCGTAGCAGGCGGGGTAGGGGAGCAGTACTTC
clone size: .
CDR3 length: 14
J gene: TRBJ2-7
V gene: TRBV9
D gene: .

CDR3 protein: CASSPTTSGELFF
CDR3 DNA: TGTGCCAGCAGCCCCACGACTTCCGGGGAGCTGTTTTTT
clone size: .
CDR3 length: 13
J gene: TRBJ2-2
V gene: TRBV27
D gene: .

CDR3 protein: CSVAPGQSERGYTF
CDR3 DNA: TGCAGCGTTGCCCCGGGACAGTCTGAGAGGGGCTACACCTTC
clone size: .
CDR3 length: 14
J gene: TRBJ1-2
V gene: TRBV29-1
D gene: TRBD1

CDR3 protein: CASSEKGWEGIGANVLTF
CDR3 DNA: TGTGCCAGCAGTGAAAAGGGATGGGAGGGGATTGGGGCCAACGTCCTGACTTTC
clone size: once
CDR3 length: 18
J gene: TRBJ2-6
V gene: TRBV6-1
D gene: TRBD2

CDR3 protein: CASSVEGTASTDTQYF
CDR3 DNA: TGTGCCAGCAGCGTAGAGGGGACTGCTAGCACAGATACGCAGTATTTT
clone size: once
CDR3 length: 16
J gene: TRBJ2-3
V gene: TRBV9
D gene: .

CDR3 protein: CASSRTEFYEQYF
CDR3 DNA: TGTGCCAGCAGCAGGACTGAGTTCTACGAGCAGTACTTC
clone size: .
CDR3 length: 13
J gene: TRBJ2-7
V gene: TRBV6-5
D gene: .

CDR3 protein: CASSDHRDSSGELFF
CDR3 DNA: TGCGCCAGCAGTGACCACCGGGATAGCTCCGGGGAGCTGTTTTTT
clone size: .
CDR3 length: 15
J gene: TRBJ2-2
V gene: TRBV10-2
D gene: .

CDR3 protein: CASSYRGKGTEAFF
CDR3 DNA: TGTGCCAGCAGTTACAGGGGCAAGGGCACTGAAGCTTTCTTT
clone size: .
CDR3 length: 14
J gene: TRBJ1-1
V gene: TRBV28
D gene: TRBD1

CDR3 protein: CASWRGSGREGADTQYF
CDR3 DNA: TGTGCCAGCTGGCGGGGAAGCGGGAGGGAGGGGGCAGATACGCAGTATTTT
clone size: .
CDR3 length: 17
J gene: TRBJ2-3
V gene: TRBV5-4
D gene: TRBD2

CDR3 protein: CASSYRGLDGYTF
CDR3 DNA: TGTGCCAGCAGTTACAGGGGGCTAGATGGCTACACCTTC
clone size: few
CDR3 length: 13
J gene: TRBJ1-2
V gene: TRBV12-3/TRBV12-4
D gene: TRBD1

CDR3 protein: CASSEAVAGGLADTQYF
CDR3 DNA: TGTGCCAGCAGTGAAGCTGTAGCGGGGGGCCTGGCAGATACGCAGTATTTT
clone size: .
CDR3 length: 17
J gene: TRBJ2-3
V gene: TRBV6-1
D gene: TRBD2

CDR3 protein: CASSQATSGGYNEQFF
CDR3 DNA: TGTGCCAGCAGCCAAGCCACTAGCGGGGGTTACAATGAGCAGTTCTTC
clone size: .
CDR3 length: 16
J gene: TRBJ2-1
V gene: TRBV3-1/TRBV3-2
D gene: TRBD2

CDR3 protein: CASSKTGSSYNEQFF
CDR3 DNA: TGTGCCAGTTCCAAAACAGGCAGCTCCTACAATGAGCAGTTCTTC
clone size: .
CDR3 length: 15
J gene: TRBJ2-1
V gene: TRBV7-9
D gene: .

CDR3 protein: CAISAGGAEGTEAFF
CDR3 DNA: TGTGCCATCAGTGCCGGGGGGGCAGAGGGCACTGAAGCTTTCTTT
clone size: .
CDR3 length: 15
J gene: TRBJ1-1
V gene: TRBV10-3
D gene: .

CDR3 protein: CASSERGPYEQYF
CDR3 DNA: TGTGCCAGCAGCGAGCGGGGGCCCTACGAGCAGTACTTC
clone size: .
CDR3 length: 13
J gene: TRBJ2-7
V gene: TRBV27
D gene: TRBD2

CDR3 protein: CASSWSADSNSPLHF
CDR3 DNA: TGTGCCAGCAGCTGGAGTGCGGACAGTAACTCACCCCTCCACTTT
clone size: once
CDR3 length: 15
J gene: TRBJ1-6
V gene: TRBV5-5
D gene: .

CDR3 protein: CATSRELTGNSPLHF
CDR3 DNA: TGTGCCACCAGCAGAGAATTGACAGGGAACTCACCCCTCCACTTT
clone size: .
CDR3 length: 15
J gene: TRBJ1-6
V gene: TRBV15
D gene: TRBD1

CDR3 protein: CASSPTGTGGFYGYTF
CDR3 DNA: TGCGCCAGCAGCCCTACCGGGACAGGGGGCTTTTATGGCTACACCTTC
clone size: .
CDR3 length: 16
J gene: TRBJ1-2
V gene: TRBV5-1
D gene: TRBD1

CDR3 protein: CASSLRGTTEAFF
CDR3 DNA: TGTGCCAGCAGCCTCAGAGGAACAACTGAAGCTTTCTTT
clone size: .
CDR3 length: 13
J gene: TRBJ1-1
V gene: TRBV3-1/TRBV3-2
D gene: .

CDR3 protein: CASNQATEAFF
CDR3 DNA: TGTGCCAGCAATCAGGCCACTGAAGCTTTCTTT
clone size: .
CDR3 length: 11
J gene: TRBJ1-1
V gene: TRBV6-6
D gene: .

CDR3 protein: CASSLPGSNEKLFF
CDR3 DNA: TGTGCCAGCAGTCTACCCGGTAGTAATGAAAAACTGTTTTTT
clone size: .
CDR3 length: 14
J gene: TRBJ1-4
V gene: TRBV28
D gene: .